This TCR beta chain was retrieved from a study of T cell repertoires in ileal Crohn's disease. Whole-study context: Patients had a median 7.9-year disease duration, and roughly 32% were active smokers. Thiopurines (about twelve) or anti-TNF agents (roughly 17) were given postoperatively to about half.

Findings and limits, study-wide: Mucosal expansions were suggested to be mainly CD8 T cells.

Worth noting for this clone: Its cognate antigen is unknown.

V gave up 0 bases and J gave up 6 bases; unmatched junction bases: 6. The CDR3 sequence is 15 residues long. The protocol was immunoSEQ multiplex PCR, while the TCRdb copy is restricted to in-frame clones and leaves out a portion. The sample lists under 8,500 clones, more than 60% occurring once. This clonotype was sampled from an adult with Crohn's disease. This chain joins TRBV23-1 and TRBJ2-7, with 9 bases that match TRBD1. TRBV23-1 is classed as an ORF, of uncertain function. Material for sequencing was ileal tissue. Here the CDR3 DNA reads TGCGCCAGCAGTCAATCCGGGACAGGGCTTCGCGAGCAGTACTTC. It yields the protein CASSQSGTGLREQYF.